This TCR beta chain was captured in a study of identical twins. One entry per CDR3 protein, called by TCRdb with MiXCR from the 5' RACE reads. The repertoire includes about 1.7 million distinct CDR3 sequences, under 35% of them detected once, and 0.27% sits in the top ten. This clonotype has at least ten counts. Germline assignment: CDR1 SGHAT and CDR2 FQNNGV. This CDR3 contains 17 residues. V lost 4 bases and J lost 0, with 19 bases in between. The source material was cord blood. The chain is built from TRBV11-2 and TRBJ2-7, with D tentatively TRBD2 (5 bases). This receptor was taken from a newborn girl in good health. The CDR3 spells CASSSVTGGLLSYEQYF. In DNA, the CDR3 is TGTGCCAGCAGCTCGGTCACTGGCGGACTTCTCTCCTACGAGCAGTACTTC.